The T cell receptor beta chain described here comes from a study of shared clonotypes between healthy human individuals. Profiled with immunoSEQ multiplex PCR; TCRdb holds only in-frame clones, not every one. The repertoire holds 500,000 to 650,000 clones, with around 76% as singletons. The V and J ends lost 5 bases and 5 bases respectively, with 13 bases between them. This CDR3 contains 14 residues. Germline CDR1 reads LNHDA; CDR2 reads SQIVND (reference sequence). This clone was seen more than once but under ten times. This clonotype was obtained from a middle-aged woman in good health. Some clones in this sample may be carry-over from other donors' samples. The chain carries TRBV19 and TRBJ1-5; no definite D call. Sequencing was performed on PBMCs. CDR3 coding DNA: TGTGCCAGTAGTTCATCGGGCAGAGATCAGCCCCAGCATTTT. It specifies CASSSSGRDQPQHF.